One T cell receptor beta chain is described in this entry. Antigen: not known. This specimen belongs to a study of Ad26.COV2.S vaccination and SARS-CoV-2 variants. Study-level points and caveats: Responses of T cells in total may have been underestimated by the TCR breadth and depth analyses.

The sample's treatment: 15 to 20 received Ad26.COV2.S at low or high dose, single or two shots; about 5 received placebo; per-sample allocation not given. Specimens were obtained on day 63 following the first vaccine or placebo injection. V dropped 2 bases and J dropped 4 bases, with 13 bases sitting between them. Germline V gene lookup returns CDR1 SGHAT and CDR2 FQDESV (reference sequence). The CDR3 contains 15 residues. The data were produced by immunoSEQ multiplex PCR, yet TCRdb's version contains in-frame clones alone and is incomplete. The data contain about 480,000 clones, around 88% of them singletons.

The source is a person between 18 and 65 years old who received the Ad26.COV2.S COVID-19 vaccine or a placebo. The rearrangement links TRBV11-1 to TRBJ2-3, with TRBD2 as a possible D gene (6 bases). The sequenced sample was peripheral blood, obtained in a trial of Ad26.COV2.S vaccine versus placebo. The CDR3, as DNA: TGTGCCAGCAGCTTACGTCGCCGACTAGCAGATACGCAGTATTTT. Its protein product is CASSLRRRLADTQYF.